Shown below are 5 T cell receptor beta chains from a single sample sequenced in a study of CD8 T cells in ankylosing spondylitis. Overall study findings and caveats: It appeared that ankylosing spondylitis blood was characterized by a TCR beta motif of several highly homologous variants.

The antigens of these receptors remain unknown. TCRdb used MiXCR to reprocess the 5' RACE reads, holding one entry per CDR3 protein. The sample includes approximately 500,000 distinct CDR3 sequences, roughly an eighth of them seen just once. The sequencing input was blood, either unsorted or a sorted T cell fraction (not recorded which). These receptors came from a male donor with ankylosing spondylitis.

The chain combines TRBV10-3 with TRBJ2-1; TRBD1 might be the D (6 bases). The V gene's germline CDR1 is ENHRY and CDR2 SYGVKD. Trimming left V 8 bases short and J 6 bases short, with 23 bases between. The CDR3 runs 16 residues. The CDR3 DNA is TGTGCCATCGAGGAGTTCAGGGGAGCCCCTAGCAATGAGCAGTTCTTC. This sequence encodes CAIEEFRGAPSNEQFF.

The chain links TRBV20-1 to TRBJ2-2; TRBD2 agrees at 9 bases. V lost 5 bases, J lost 3 bases, and 7 bases stayed unmatched. CDR1 and CDR2 (germline): DFQATT, SNEGSKA (reference sequence). CDR3 size: 15 residues. This chain's CDR3 is CSAPRTSEYTGELFF. The CDR3 DNA reads as TGCAGTGCTCCTAGGACTAGCGAATACACCGGGGAGCTGTTTTTT.

The chain employs TRBV6-4 and TRBJ2-2; D might be TRBD1 (5 bases). The CDR3 contains 16 residues. The germline CDR1 and CDR2 sequences are MRHNA and SNTAGT. V was clipped by 0 bases and J by 4 bases, with 12 bases between them. The CDR3 protein is CASSDSSRASTGELFF. As DNA, the CDR3 is TGTGCCAGCAGTGACTCGTCCAGGGCTTCCACCGGGGAGCTGTTTTTT.

This clonotype came up a few times. The chain employs TRBV5-6 and TRBJ2-1; tentatively, D is TRBD1 (6 bases). Trimming shortened V by 3 bases and J by 8 bases, and 12 bases separated the two germline ends. CDR1 SGHDT and CDR2 YYEEEE come from the germline V gene. CDR3 length: 13 residues. CDR3 in DNA: TGTGCCAGCAGCTACAGGGTCCCCCATGAGCAGTTCTTC. This translates into CASSYRVPHEQFF.

This clonotype came up a few times. The chain is built from TRBV29-1 and TRBJ2-1; TRBD2 agrees at 9 bases. The CDR3 loop spans 12 amino acids. Germline-derived CDR1 and CDR2 are SQVTM and ANQGSEA. Trimming removed 4 bases from V and 9 bases from J; junction bases left unmatched: 4. The CDR3 spells CSVASGMGEQFF. The DNA for the CDR3 is TGCAGCGTTGCTAGCGGGATGGGTGAGCAGTTCTTC.